The 4 T cell receptor beta chains listed next were all sequenced from one sample in a study of CD8+CD57+ T cells in acquired aplastic anemia. CDR3 and TCR beta VDJ profiling relied on a genomic DNA template. TCRdb used MiXCR to reprocess the reads, holding one entry per CDR3 protein. Of about 220,000 distinct CDR3 sequences in the sample, roughly 35% were seen once. Input material: sorted CD4+, CD8+, or CD8+CD57+ T cells (not recorded which) from PBMCs. Source of these receptors: a human donor in good health, serving as a control.

As for this clonotype: This sequence may be a read error, since a much larger clone differs from it by one base. The chain has TRBV6-1 and TRBJ1-2; 8 bases match TRBD1. This CDR3 has 15 amino acids. Looked up from germline, CDR1 is MNHNS and CDR2 is SASEGT. The CDR3 loop is CASSEAGQGPYGYAF. CDR3 bases: TGTGCCAGCAGTGAGGCTGGACAGGGACCCTATGGCTACGCCTTC.

Ten or more counts support this clonotype. The V gene is TRBV5-1, the J gene TRBJ1-1, with TRBD1 matching 8 bases. The CDR3 consists of 15 residues. Germline values: CDR1 SGHRS, CDR2 YFSETQ. Trimming removed 4 bases from V and 0 bases from J; junction bases left unmatched: 5. The CDR3 nucleotides are TGCGCCAGCAGCGAACCGGGACAGGTGAACACTGAAGCTTTCTTT. Residues: CASSEPGQVNTEAFF.

This clonotype was seen ten or more times. The chain is built from TRBV12-3 or TRBV12-4 and TRBJ1-2; D possibly corresponds to TRBD1 (6 bases). The V gene lost 5 bases and the J gene lost 0 bases, with 10 bases spanning the gap. The CDR3 contains 14 residues. The CDR3: CASSRGEANYGYTF. CDR3 DNA: TGTGCCAGCAGTAGGGGGGAAGCTAACTATGGCTACACCTTC.

This clonotype was counted at least ten times. The chain is built from TRBV19 and TRBJ2-7; tentative D call: TRBD1 (5 bases). Germline V gene lookup returns CDR1 LNHDA and CDR2 SQIVND (reference sequence). Deletions cut 4 bases from V and 2 bases from J, with 12 bases between. CDR3 size: 14 residues. The CDR3 DNA reads as TGTGCCAGTAGTAGGACACTCCGGGCCTACGAGCAGTACTTC. It yields the protein CASSRTLRAYEQYF.